This TCR beta chain comes out of a study of T cell responses to AZD1222 COVID-19 vaccine. At the level of the study: Pooling covered second doses at about 4 or about 12 weeks.

With regard to this clone: The antigen is unknown.

Deletions cut 0 bases from V and 3 bases from J, with 11 bases between. CDR3 length: 15 amino acids. Germline CDR1 SGHRS, CDR2 YFSETQ. Generated by immunoSEQ multiplex PCR, the TCRdb table keeps only in-frame clones and is missing some. The table has approximately 110,000 clones, around 89% seen once. Study results and limitations: Repertoire sampling happened only post peak T cell response. The study found vaccine-associated CD4 TCRs spanning spike, dominant at 160-218 and 743-854.

The sequencing here drew on peripheral blood, taken on day 0 of AZD1222 vaccination. This clonotype was obtained from an adult in good health. The chain couples TRBV5-1 to TRBJ2-3; D could derive from TRBD1 or TRBD2 (5 bases each). The CDR3 nucleotides read TGCGCCAGCAGCTTGGACAGGACGGGGACAGATACGCAGTATTTT. The encoded protein is CASSLDRTGTDTQYF.